The 5 T cell receptor beta chains presented below share a single source sample, sequenced in a study of blood T cell repertoires in COVID-19. TCRdb's table, derived via immunoSEQ multiplex PCR, lists solely in-frame clones and lacks some. The sample lists around 190,000 clones; approximately 91% were seen once. Material for sequencing was peripheral blood. Receptors were obtained from a young man with acute or convalescent COVID-19.

This clone turned up a few times. The V call is TRBV23-1, the J call TRBJ1-6; no reliable D call. TRBV23-1 qualifies as an ORF whose function is uncertain. This CDR3 has 11 amino acids. Trimming left V 8 bases short and J 10 bases short, with 9 bases between. Here the CDR3 DNA reads TGCGCCAGCCTTCCCAGATCACCCCTCCACTTT. Protein sequence: CASLPRSPLHF.

The rearrangement links TRBV2 to TRBJ1-6; TRBD1 matches at 9 bases. This CDR3 has 15 residues. With V trimmed by 2 bases and J by 10 bases, 6 bases remained unmatched. The germline V gene encodes CDR1 SNHLY and CDR2 FYNNEI. CDR3 nucleotides: TGTGCCAGCAGTGAACGGACAGGGGCTGGCTCACCCCTCCACTTT. This gives the protein CASSERTGAGSPLHF.

The chain couples TRBV6-5 to TRBJ2-2, with 10 bases aligning to TRBD1. The V gene end was trimmed by 5 bases and the J gene end by 3 bases; junction bases not matched to a gene: 3. The CDR3 contains 15 residues. The germline CDR1 and CDR2 sequences are MNHEY and SVGAGI. CDR3 bases: TGTGCCAGCAGTAAGGACAGGGGGGACACCGGGGAGCTGTTTTTT. It specifies CASSKDRGDTGELFF.

This rearrangement joins TRBV27 to TRBJ2-7; 7 nucleotides line up with TRBD1. CDR1 is MNHEY, CDR2 SMNVEV, per germline (reference sequence). The CDR3 sequence is 14 residues long. V lost 4 bases and J lost 11; bases outside the gene matches: 14. In nucleotides, the CDR3 is TGTGCCAGCAGTTACCGGGACAGAGGGGGCCTTGAGTACTTC. Translation gives CASSYRDRGGLEYF.

This clone turned up a few times. V usage is TRBV28 and J usage is TRBJ1-3; D is unclear. The germline gives CDR1 MDHEN, CDR2 SYDVKM. The CDR3 contains 13 residues. Trimming stripped 4 bases from V and 6 bases from J, with 10 bases between. DNA of the CDR3: TGTGCCAGCAGTTATCCCTTCGTAAACACCATATATTTT. The encoded protein is CASSYPFVNTIYF.